This TCR beta chain was sequenced in a study of blood T cell repertoires in COVID-19. About the study: The United States, Italy and Spain were the sources of the acute and convalescent COVID-19 samples. Sources were T cells, B-cell-depleted T cells, or PBMCs; the material itself was cDNA or gDNA.

Germline V lookup: CDR1 SGDLS, CDR2 YYNGEE. The V end lost 0 bases, the J end lost 2 bases, and 9 bases lay between the germline ends. The CDR3 extends over 15 amino acids. As processed by the authors: Cell counts per sample came from amplifying reference gene primers. TCRdb's table, derived via immunoSEQ multiplex PCR, lists solely in-frame clones and lacks some. V, J and clone size reflect that table, while D and trimming were determined from the DNA. This table has roughly 68,000 clones, over 75% appearing once. Sequencing was done on a sample of peripheral blood. This TCR came from a man aged 50 to 59 with acute or convalescent COVID-19. The chain uses TRBV9 and TRBJ2-1, with no clear D. Here the CDR3 DNA reads TGTGCCAGCAGCGTAGGAGCGTCCCCCTACAATGAGCAGTTCTTC. Translating gives CASSVGASPYNEQFF. The full variable domain, in which reference TRBV9 and TRBJ2-1 provide the parts outside the CDR3, is DSGVTQTPKHLITATGQRVTLRCSPRSGDLSVYWYQQSLDQGLQFLIQYYNGEERAKGNILERFSAQQFPDLHSELNLSSLELGDSALYFCASSVGASPYNEQFFGPGTRLTVL.